This record looks at one TCR beta chain sequence and its context. TCRdb keeps only in-frame clones here, not all; method: immunoSEQ multiplex PCR. The profile shows more than 200,000 clones, around nine tenths of them singletons. The data derive from a study of blood T cell repertoires in COVID-19. Whole-study context: Samples representing acute and convalescent COVID-19 were sourced from the United States, Italy and Spain. In each case, the material was cDNA or gDNA derived from T cells, B-cell-depleted T cells, or PBMCs.

The clonotype comes from an elderly man with acute or convalescent COVID-19. Specimen: peripheral blood.

The CDR3 region has the DNA TGTGCCAGCAGCCTAGCGGGAGGCCAGAGGGAGCAGTACTTC. It specifies CASSLAGGQREQYF. The V and J genes are TRBV28 and TRBJ2-7; 11 bases map to TRBD2. Germline CDR1 and CDR2: MDHEN and SYDVKM. Losses at the gene ends were 6 bases for V and 7 bases for J; bases not matched to a gene: 8. CDR3 length: 14 amino acids.